This TCR beta chain originates from a study of blood T cell repertoires in COVID-19. Methods used by the authors: Estimation of nucleated cell counts was performed using reference gene primer amplification. Method: immunoSEQ multiplex PCR; TCRdb's copy keeps in-frame clones and lacks some. That table is the source of V, J and clone size, and D and trimming were worked out from the DNA. The table lists some 180,000 clones, approximately 90% of them singletons. Germline CDR1 reads SEHNR; CDR2 reads FQNEAQ (reference sequence). This CDR3 is built from 14 residues. Trimming took 3 bases from V and 1 from J, leaving 8 bases between them.

The rearrangement uses TRBV7-9 and TRBJ2-3; D is possibly TRBD2 (6 bases). The TCR was taken from a man between 45 and 60 years old with acute or convalescent COVID-19. The sample consisted of peripheral blood. The CDR3 protein is CASSLGLGTDTQYF. Here the CDR3 DNA reads TGTGCCAGCAGCTTGGGACTTGGCACAGATACGCAGTATTTT.